This T cell receptor (beta chain) was recorded in a study of cytomegalovirus exposure and HLA in healthy donors. A multiplex PCR was run with 60 Vbeta primers and 13 Jbeta primers. Libraries were prepared by immunoSEQ multiplex PCR; TCRdb keeps only in-frame clonotypes and omits some of them. The repertoire holds about 200,000 clones, with about 80% as singletons. Turning to this clone: The antigen remains undetermined.

CDR3 length: 15 residues. CDR1 is ENHRY, CDR2 SYGVKD, per germline. Losses at the gene ends were 6 bases for V and 6 bases for J; bases not matched to a gene: 9. Study conclusions and caveats: Prior analysis indicated that the majority of TCR beta V segments exhibited productivity approximately 90% or approximately 30% of the time.

The V gene is TRBV10-3, the J gene TRBJ2-2; 8 bases line up with TRBD2. The source of this sequence is a woman aged 30 to 39 in good health and CMV-seropositive. The sample taken for sequencing was PBMCs. CDR3 sequence: CAISPSGGSAGELFF. As DNA, the CDR3 is TGTGCCATCAGCCCAAGCGGGGGTAGCGCCGGGGAGCTGTTTTTT.